This T cell receptor (beta chain) was captured by sequencing in a study of control samples from healthy donors and cancer patients. Using immunoSEQ multiplex PCR, the repertoire was profiled, and TCRdb retains in-frame clones only, with some absent. The sample records 80,000 or so clones, roughly nine tenths being singletons. From germline, CDR1 is SGHRS and CDR2 YFSETQ. The CDR3 sequence is 16 residues long. Between the trimmed V and J ends, which lost 1 base and 6 bases, there was a span of 16 bases. The sequencing input was blood. The receptor comes from a man between 45 and 60 years old in good health. V usage is TRBV5-1 and J usage is TRBJ2-2; D remains unclear. The CDR3 DNA reads as TGCGCCAGCAGCTTGAAATGGCAATTAGGACCCGGGGAGCTGTTTTTT. This sequence encodes CASSLKWQLGPGELFF.